These 9 T cell receptor beta chains came from one sample sequenced in a study of neurological immune-mediated disorders. TCRdb processed the 5' RACE reads anew with MiXCR; each CDR3 protein has one entry. The data contain roughly 50,000 distinct CDR3 sequences, 16% of them seen just once; the ten biggest clones take up more than 3.5%. The material sequenced was PBMCs. All receptors derive from a man aged 55 to 70 in good health.

This clonotype appeared many times. V usage is TRBV3-1 and J usage is TRBJ2-1; D ambiguous. The V end lost 1 base, the J end lost 10 bases, and 5 bases lay between the germline ends. This CDR3 spans 11 amino acids. CDR1 and CDR2 (germline): LGHDT, YNNKEL (reference sequence). The CDR3 coding sequence is TGTGCCAGCAGCCAAGTTGGGGAGCAGTTCTTC. Translated: CASSQVGEQFF.

This clonotype was recorded at least ten times. The rearrangement joins TRBV7-8 to TRBJ1-1, with 7 bases matching TRBD1. This CDR3 has 17 amino acids. The V gene's germline CDR1 is SGHVS and CDR2 FQNEAQ. V lost 5 bases and J lost 3; bases outside the gene matches: 15. The CDR3 coding sequence is TGTGCCAGCAGCCATCCACCAGCAGGGGGATTTGACACTGAAGCTTTCTTT. It translates to CASSHPPAGGFDTEAFF.

There are many counts of this clonotype. This rearrangement joins TRBV27 to TRBJ1-1; D gene uncertain. The CDR3 spans 14 residues. Germline V CDR1 and CDR2: MNHEY, SMNVEV (reference sequence). Trimming shortened V by 4 bases and J by 0 bases, and 9 bases separated the two germline ends. As DNA, the CDR3 is TGTGCCAGCAGTTCCCACAGTGTGAACACTGAAGCTTTCTTT. Residues: CASSSHSVNTEAFF.

There are many counts of this clonotype. CDR3 region: CASKRQGVGEQYF. DNA of the CDR3: TGTGCCAGCAAACGACAGGGGGTAGGGGAGCAGTACTTC. The J gene is TRBJ2-7, the V gene TRBV28, with 9 bases lining up with TRBD1. Germline trimming cut 7 bases from V and 7 bases from J; bases unmatched to any gene: 8. Per the germline V gene, CDR1 is MDHEN and CDR2 is SYDVKM. There are 13 residues in the CDR3.

This clonotype is deemed medium-sized. V is TRBV9 and J is TRBJ1-1; possibly TRBD1 for D (5 bases). V lost 4 bases, J lost 1 base, and 8 bases lay in between. The CDR3 length is 13 residues. CDR1 and CDR2 (germline): SGDLS, YYNGEE. CDR3 nucleotide sequence: TGTGCCAGCAGCTATGGGGGGAACACTGAAGCTTTCTTT. Encoded protein: CASSYGGNTEAFF.

Comment on this clonotype: The conserved phenylalanine or tryptophan is not found at the CDR3 terminus, so this likely reflects a read error. The chain couples TRBV9 to TRBJ2-7; perhaps TRBD2 as D (5 bases). V lost 0 bases, J lost 2 bases, and 9 bases lay in between. Germline V CDR1 and CDR2: SGDLS, YYNGEE. CDR3 size: 14 residues. CDR3 nucleotides: TGTGCCAGCAGCGTAGGCCTAGCTGCCTACGAGCAGTACTGC. The encoded protein is CASSVGLAAYEQYC.

There are many counts of this clonotype. The J gene is TRBJ2-7, the V gene TRBV7-8; 10 bases match TRBD2. The germline CDR1 and CDR2 sequences are SGHVS and FQNEAQ. The trim removed 5 bases at V and 7 bases at J, leaving 11 bases unmatched. The CDR3 spans 15 residues. The DNA for the CDR3 is TGTGCCAGCAGCCCCCAGCGGGAGGGCCGATATGAGCAGTACTTC. This gives the protein CASSPQREGRYEQYF.

In this sample, this clonotype turned up many times. The chain couples TRBV5-1 to TRBJ2-5, with 9 bases matching TRBD1. CDR1 SGHRS and CDR2 YFSETQ come from the germline V gene. CDR3 length equals 14 residues. V was clipped by 4 bases and J by 3 bases; unmatched bases: 4. The CDR3 protein is CASSLGTGKETQYF. CDR3 coding DNA: TGCGCCAGCAGCCTCGGGACAGGGAAAGAGACCCAGTACTTC.

A remark on this clonotype: A clone one base away is much larger, so this may be a read error. The chain combines TRBV5-1 with TRBJ1-4; D gene uncertain. CDR3 size: 16 residues. Deletions cut 4 bases from V and 6 bases from J, with 19 bases between. Germline lookup yields CDR1 SGHRS and CDR2 YFSETQ. In DNA, the CDR3 is TGCGCCAGCAGCCCGTCCGGGAATCTAGCTTATGAAAAACTGTTTTTT. It codes for CASSPSGNLAYEKLFF.